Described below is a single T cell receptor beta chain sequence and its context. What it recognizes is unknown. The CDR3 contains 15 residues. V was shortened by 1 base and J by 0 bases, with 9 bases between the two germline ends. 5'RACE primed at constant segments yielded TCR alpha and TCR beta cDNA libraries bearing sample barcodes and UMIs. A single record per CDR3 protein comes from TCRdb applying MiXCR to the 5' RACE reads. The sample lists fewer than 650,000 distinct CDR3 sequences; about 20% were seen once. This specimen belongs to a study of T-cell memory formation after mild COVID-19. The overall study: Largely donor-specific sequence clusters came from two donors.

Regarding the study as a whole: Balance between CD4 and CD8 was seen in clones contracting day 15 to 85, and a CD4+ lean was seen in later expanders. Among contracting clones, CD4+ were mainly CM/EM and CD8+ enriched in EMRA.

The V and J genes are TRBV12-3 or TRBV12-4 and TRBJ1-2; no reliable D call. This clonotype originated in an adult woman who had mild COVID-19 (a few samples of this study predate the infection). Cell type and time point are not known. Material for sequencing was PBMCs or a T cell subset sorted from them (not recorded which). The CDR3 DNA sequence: TGTGCCAGCAGTTTAGGGTTAGATACTAACTATGGCTACACCTTC. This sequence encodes CASSLGLDTNYGYTF.